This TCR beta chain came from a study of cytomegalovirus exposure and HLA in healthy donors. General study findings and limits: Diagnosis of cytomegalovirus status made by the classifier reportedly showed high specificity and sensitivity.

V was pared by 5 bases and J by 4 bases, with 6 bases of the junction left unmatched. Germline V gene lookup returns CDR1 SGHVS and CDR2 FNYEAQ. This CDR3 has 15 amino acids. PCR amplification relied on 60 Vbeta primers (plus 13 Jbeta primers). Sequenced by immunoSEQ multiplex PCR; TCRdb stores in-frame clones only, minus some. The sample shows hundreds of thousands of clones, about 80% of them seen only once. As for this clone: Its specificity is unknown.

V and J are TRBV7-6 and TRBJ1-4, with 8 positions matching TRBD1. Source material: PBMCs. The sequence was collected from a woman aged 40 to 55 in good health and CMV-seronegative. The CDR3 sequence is CASSAGTGHNEKLFF. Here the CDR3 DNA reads TGTGCCAGCAGCGCAGGGACAGGACATAATGAAAAACTGTTTTTT.